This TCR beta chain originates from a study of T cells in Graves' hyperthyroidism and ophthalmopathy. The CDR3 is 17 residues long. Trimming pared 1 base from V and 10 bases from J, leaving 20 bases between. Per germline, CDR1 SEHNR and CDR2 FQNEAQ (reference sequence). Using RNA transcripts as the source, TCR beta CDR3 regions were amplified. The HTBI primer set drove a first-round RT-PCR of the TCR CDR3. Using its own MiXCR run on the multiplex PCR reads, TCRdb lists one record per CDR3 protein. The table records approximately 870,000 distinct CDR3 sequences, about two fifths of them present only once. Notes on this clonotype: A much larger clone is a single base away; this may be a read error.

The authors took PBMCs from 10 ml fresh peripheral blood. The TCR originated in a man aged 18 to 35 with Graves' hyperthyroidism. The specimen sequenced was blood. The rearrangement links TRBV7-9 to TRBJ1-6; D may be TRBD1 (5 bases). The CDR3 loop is CASSLVWQGGKKSPLHF. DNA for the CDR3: TGTGCCAGCAGCTTAGTTTGGCAGGGAGGGAAAAAGTCACCCCTCCACTTT.